Below, one T cell receptor beta chain is given with its context. This specimen belongs to a study of blood T cell repertoires in COVID-19. About the study: Samples taken during acute and convalescent COVID-19 were collected in the United States, Italy and Spain. PBMCs, B-cell-depleted T cells, or T cells provided the cDNA or gDNA that made up the material.

V lost 5 bases, J lost 3 bases, and 22 bases lay in between. Per germline, CDR1 SGHTA and CDR2 FQGTGA. CDR3 size: 17 residues. In the study's own analysis: Scientists estimated how many nucleated cells there were by amplifying reference gene primers. Method: immunoSEQ multiplex PCR; TCRdb's copy keeps in-frame clones and lacks some. For V, J and clone size, that table is used; D and trimming come from the DNA. Among over 120,000 clones listed, around 90% were seen once. This chain joins TRBV7-3 and TRBJ1-1; no definite D call. The material sequenced was peripheral blood. This receptor was identified in a woman between 50 and 59 years old with acute or convalescent COVID-19. This CDR3 reads CASSLTPVEGGDTEAFF. In DNA form, the CDR3 reads TGTGCCAGCAGCCTTACTCCGGTAGAGGGTGGGGACACTGAAGCTTTCTTT.